The TCR beta chain described here comes from a study of naive and memory T cell subsets. Both TRBC1 and TRBC2 were covered by a beta constant-region primer of two equimolar oligonucleotides. TCRdb reanalysed the UMI-ligation and nested PCR reads using MiXCR and keeps one entry per CDR3 protein. This table has roughly 40,000 distinct CDR3 sequences, about 14% appearing once. This CDR3 contains 11 residues. V was trimmed by 4 bases and J by 2 bases, leaving 0 bases between them. The table lists this clonotype with many counts. The sample comprised effector memory CD4+ T cells from blood. The subset: effector memory, CD45RA- CD27-. The rearrangement links TRBV12-3 or TRBV12-4 to TRBJ2-1; D unresolved. This sequence was found in a human donor in good health. DNA for the CDR3: TGTGCCAGCAGTTCCTACAATGAGCAGTTCTTC. Its translation: CASSSYNEQFF.